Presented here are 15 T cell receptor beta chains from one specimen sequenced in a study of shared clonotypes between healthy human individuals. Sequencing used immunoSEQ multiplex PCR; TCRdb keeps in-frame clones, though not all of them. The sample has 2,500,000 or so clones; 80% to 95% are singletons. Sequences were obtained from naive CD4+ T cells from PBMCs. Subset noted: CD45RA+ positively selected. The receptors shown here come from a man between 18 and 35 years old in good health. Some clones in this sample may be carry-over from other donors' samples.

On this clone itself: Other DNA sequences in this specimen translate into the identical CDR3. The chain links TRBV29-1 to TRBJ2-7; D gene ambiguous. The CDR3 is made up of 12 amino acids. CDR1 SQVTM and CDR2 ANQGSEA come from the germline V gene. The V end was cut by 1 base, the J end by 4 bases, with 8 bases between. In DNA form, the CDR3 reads TGCAGCGTTGAAGGCAGGTCGTACGAGCAGTACTTC. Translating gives CSVEGRSYEQYF.

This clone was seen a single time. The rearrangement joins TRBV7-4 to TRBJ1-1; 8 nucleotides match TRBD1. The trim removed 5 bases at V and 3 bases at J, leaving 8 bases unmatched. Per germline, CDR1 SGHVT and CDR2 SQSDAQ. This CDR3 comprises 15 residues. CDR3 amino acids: CASSGKDREDTEAFF. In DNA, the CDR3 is TGTGCCAGCAGCGGGAAGGACAGGGAGGACACTGAAGCTTTCTTT.

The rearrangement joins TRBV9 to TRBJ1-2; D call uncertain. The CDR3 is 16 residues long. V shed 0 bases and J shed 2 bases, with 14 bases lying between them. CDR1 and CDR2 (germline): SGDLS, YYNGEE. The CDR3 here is CASSVAFSTTNYGYTF. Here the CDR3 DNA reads TGTGCCAGCAGCGTAGCGTTTTCTACCACCAACTATGGCTACACCTTC.

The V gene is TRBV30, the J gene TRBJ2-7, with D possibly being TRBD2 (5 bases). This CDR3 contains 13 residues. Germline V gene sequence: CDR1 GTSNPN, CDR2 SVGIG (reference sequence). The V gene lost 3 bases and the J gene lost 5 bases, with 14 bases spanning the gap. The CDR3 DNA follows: TGTGCCTGGAGCCGGAGCGGAGGCGACGAGCAGTACTTC. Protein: CAWSRSGGDEQYF. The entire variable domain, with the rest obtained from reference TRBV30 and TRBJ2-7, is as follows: SQTIHQWPATLVQPVGSPLSLECTVEGTSNPNLYWYRQAAGRGLQLLFYSVGIGQISSEVPQNLSASRPQDRQFILSSKKLLLSDSGFYLCAWSRSGGDEQYFGPGTRLTVT.

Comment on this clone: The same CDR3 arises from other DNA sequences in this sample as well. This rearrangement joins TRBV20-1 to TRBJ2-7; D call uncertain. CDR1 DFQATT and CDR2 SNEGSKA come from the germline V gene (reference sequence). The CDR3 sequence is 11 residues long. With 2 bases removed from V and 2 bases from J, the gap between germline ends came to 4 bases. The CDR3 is CSARLTYEQYF. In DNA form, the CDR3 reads TGCAGTGCTAGACTAACCTACGAGCAGTACTTC.

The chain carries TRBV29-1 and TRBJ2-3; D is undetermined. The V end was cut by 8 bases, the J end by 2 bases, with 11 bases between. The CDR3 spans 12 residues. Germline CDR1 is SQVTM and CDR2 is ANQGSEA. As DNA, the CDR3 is TGCAGCCTGTATCGTTCCACAGATACGCAGTATTTT. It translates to CSLYRSTDTQYF.

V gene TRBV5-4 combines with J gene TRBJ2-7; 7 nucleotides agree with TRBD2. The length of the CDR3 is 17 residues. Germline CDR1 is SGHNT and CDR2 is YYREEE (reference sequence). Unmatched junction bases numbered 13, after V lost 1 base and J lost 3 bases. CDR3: CASSLWIIREDNYEQYF. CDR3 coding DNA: TGTGCCAGCAGCTTGTGGATTATCCGGGAGGACAACTACGAGCAGTACTTC.

The CDR3 reads CASSQWVTGLNTEAFF. Here the CDR3 DNA reads TGCGCCAGCAGCCAATGGGTGACAGGGTTGAACACTGAAGCTTTCTTT. The rearrangement links TRBV5-1 to TRBJ1-1, with 7 positions matching TRBD1. The trim removed 4 bases at V and 0 bases at J, leaving 9 bases unmatched. The CDR3 runs to 16 residues. The germline V gene encodes CDR1 SGHRS and CDR2 YFSETQ.

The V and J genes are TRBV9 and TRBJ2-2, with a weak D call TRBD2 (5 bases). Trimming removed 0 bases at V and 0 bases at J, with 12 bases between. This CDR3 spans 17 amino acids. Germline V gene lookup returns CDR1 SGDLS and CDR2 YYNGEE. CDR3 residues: CASSVAPAAPNTGELFF. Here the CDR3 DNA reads TGTGCCAGCAGCGTAGCGCCAGCGGCCCCGAACACCGGGGAGCTGTTTTTT.

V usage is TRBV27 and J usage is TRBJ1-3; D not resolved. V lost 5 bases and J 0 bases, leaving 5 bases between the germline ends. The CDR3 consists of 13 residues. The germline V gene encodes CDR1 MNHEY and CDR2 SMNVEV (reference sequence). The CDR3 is CASSKASGNTIYF. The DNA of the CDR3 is TGTGCCAGCAGTAAGGCCTCTGGAAACACCATATATTTT.

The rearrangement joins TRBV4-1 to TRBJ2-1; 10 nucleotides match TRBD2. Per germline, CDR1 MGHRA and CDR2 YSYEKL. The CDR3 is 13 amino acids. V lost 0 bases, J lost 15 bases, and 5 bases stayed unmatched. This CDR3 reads CASSQDRGTSAFF. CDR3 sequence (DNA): TGCGCCAGCAGCCAAGATCGGGGGACTAGCGCGTTCTTC.

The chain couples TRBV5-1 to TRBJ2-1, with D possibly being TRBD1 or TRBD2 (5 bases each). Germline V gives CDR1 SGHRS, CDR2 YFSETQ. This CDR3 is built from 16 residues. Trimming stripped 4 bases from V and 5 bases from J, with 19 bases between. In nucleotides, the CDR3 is TGCGCCAGCAGCGAGGGACCCACCAGTGGTAACAATGAGCAGTTCTTC. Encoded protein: CASSEGPTSGNNEQFF.

The CDR3 protein is CASSPTPGGVITEAFF. DNA for the CDR3: TGCGCCAGCAGCCCCACCCCAGGGGGGGTTATCACTGAAGCTTTCTTT. The rearrangement uses TRBV5-1 and TRBJ1-1; 7 bases line up with TRBD1. J lost 4 bases, V lost 4 bases, and 13 bases had no gene match. The CDR3 length is 16 residues. CDR1 is SGHRS and CDR2 is YFSETQ in the germline V gene.

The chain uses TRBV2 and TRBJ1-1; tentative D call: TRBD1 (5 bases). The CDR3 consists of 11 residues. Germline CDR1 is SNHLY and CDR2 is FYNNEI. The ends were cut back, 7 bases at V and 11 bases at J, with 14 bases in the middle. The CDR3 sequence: CASNGAGNAFF. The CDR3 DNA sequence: TGTGCCAGCAATGGAGCAGGGAACGCTTTCTTT.

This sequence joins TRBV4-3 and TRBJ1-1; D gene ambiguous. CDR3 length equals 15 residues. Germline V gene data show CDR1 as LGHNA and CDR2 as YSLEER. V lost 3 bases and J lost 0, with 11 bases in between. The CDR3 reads CASSQVGNLNTEAFF. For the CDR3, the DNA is TGCGCCAGCAGCCAGGTAGGGAACCTGAACACTGAAGCTTTCTTT.